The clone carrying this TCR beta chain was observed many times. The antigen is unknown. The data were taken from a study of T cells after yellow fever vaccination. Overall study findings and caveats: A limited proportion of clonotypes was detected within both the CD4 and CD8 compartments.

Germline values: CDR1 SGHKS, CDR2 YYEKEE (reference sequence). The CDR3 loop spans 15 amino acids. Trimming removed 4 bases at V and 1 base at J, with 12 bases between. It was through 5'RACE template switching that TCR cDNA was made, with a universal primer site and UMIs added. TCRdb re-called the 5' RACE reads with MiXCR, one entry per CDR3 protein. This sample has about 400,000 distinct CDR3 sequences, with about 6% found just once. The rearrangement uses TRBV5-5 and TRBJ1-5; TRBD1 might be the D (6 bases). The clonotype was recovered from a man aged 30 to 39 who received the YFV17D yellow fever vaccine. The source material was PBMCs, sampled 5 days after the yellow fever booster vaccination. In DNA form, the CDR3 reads TGTGCCAGCAGCCAACAGGGAATAAGCAATCAGCCCCAGCATTTT. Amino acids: CASSQQGISNQPQHF.